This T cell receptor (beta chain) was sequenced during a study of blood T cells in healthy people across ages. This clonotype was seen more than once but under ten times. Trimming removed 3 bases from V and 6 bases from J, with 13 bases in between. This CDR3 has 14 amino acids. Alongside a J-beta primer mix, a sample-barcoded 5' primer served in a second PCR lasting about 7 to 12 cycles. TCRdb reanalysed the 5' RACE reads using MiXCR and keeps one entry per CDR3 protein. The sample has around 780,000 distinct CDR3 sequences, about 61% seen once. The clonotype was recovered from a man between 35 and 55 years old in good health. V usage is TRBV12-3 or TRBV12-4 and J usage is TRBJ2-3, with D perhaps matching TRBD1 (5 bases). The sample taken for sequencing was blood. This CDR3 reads CASSLGRGPDTQYF. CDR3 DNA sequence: TGTGCCAGCAGTTTGGGAAGGGGCCCGGATACGCAGTATTTT.